This T cell receptor beta chain derives from a study of blood T cell repertoires in COVID-19. Study overall: Whether acute or convalescent, the COVID-19 samples came from the United States, Italy and Spain. T cells, B-cell-depleted T cells, or PBMCs provided the cDNA or gDNA that served as material.

The authors' processing: Estimation of nucleated cell counts relied on the amplification of reference gene primers. Libraries were prepared by immunoSEQ multiplex PCR; TCRdb keeps only in-frame clonotypes and omits some of them. The DNA gave D and trimming, while V, J and clone size come from that table. The data show approximately 67,000 clones, about 91% seen once. The sequence was obtained from a woman aged 60-75 years with active COVID-19. The sample was peripheral blood.

As DNA, the CDR3 is TGTGCCAGCAGTTCGGGACAGGGCCACGAGCAGTACTTC. This translates into CASSSGQGHEQYF. J is TRBJ2-7 and V is TRBV27, with 9 bases identical to TRBD1. The CDR3 covers 13 residues. V shed 4 bases and J 5 bases; nucleotides not matched to a gene: 3. Germline CDR1 and CDR2: MNHEY and SMNVEV (reference sequence).